This passage covers 29 T cell receptor beta chains from one sample sequenced in a study of low-dose radiotherapy and immunotherapy resistance in tumors (dated by TCRdb to between 2020 and 2023). To make first-strand cDNA, Superscript III was used along with a set of TRAV- and TRBV-specific primers so that both the TCRalpha and TCRbeta chains were covered. TCRs were amplified with Phusion for about 20 PCR cycles using a constant-region primer together with the adapter attached to the V primers. Clones were called with MiXCR by TCRdb after fastp trimmed the public reads at Q25, and only in-frame beta chains were retained. Each CDR3 protein gets just one entry, which takes the most common genes and DNA from the rows behind it. This sample holds about 10,000 distinct CDR3 sequences; about 51% were observed only once. Clones ranked in the top ten supply about 8% of the sample. These receptors came from a human donor with advanced metastatic prostate, ovarian, gallbladder or colorectal cancer (not recorded which). This table probably holds off-target reads from a library built for another chain.

The chain is built from TRBV5-1 and TRBJ1-1, with a weak D call TRBD1 (6 bases). CDR1 and CDR2 (germline): SGHRS, YFSETQ. With 4 bases removed from V and 2 bases from J, the gap between germline ends came to 12 bases. This CDR3 is built from 14 residues. CDR3 sequence reads: CASSPGGGNTEAFF. The CDR3 bases are TGCGCCAGCAGCCCCGGAGGGGGTAACACTGAAGCTTTCTTT. The full variable domain, its missing parts supplied by reference TRBV5-1 and TRBJ1-1, is KAGVTQTPRYLIKTRGQQVTLSCSPISGHRSVSWYQQTPGQGLQFLFEYFSETQRNKGNFPGRFSGRQFSNSRSEMNVSTLELGDSALYLCASSPGGGNTEAFFGQGTRLTVV.

This clonotype was found a few times. A junction boundary mismatches the germline segment, possibly from a read error. The chain carries TRBV12-3 or TRBV12-4 and TRBJ2-3; D is perhaps TRBD2 (6 bases). This CDR3 comprises 13 residues. CDR3 in DNA: TGTGCCAGCAATTTAGGAGGGCCAGATACGCAGTATTTT. As protein: CASNLGGPDTQYF.

The V call is TRBV18, the J call TRBJ1-5; no clear D. V was cut by 5 bases and J by 0 bases, with 17 bases left in between. CDR3 size: 17 residues. Germline CDR1 KGHSH, CDR2 LQKENI. DNA of the CDR3: TGTGCCAGCTCAATTAATACCGGGCAAATTAGCAATCAGCCCCAGCATTTT. It yields the protein CASSINTGQISNQPQHF.

The J gene is TRBJ2-5, the V gene TRBV12-3 or TRBV12-4; TRBD1 agrees at 10 bases. This CDR3 contains 14 residues. Trimming took 6 bases from V and 4 from J; bases not matched to a gene: 5. The CDR3 loop reads CASSQRQGAETQYF. As DNA, the CDR3 is TGTGCCAGCAGCCAGAGACAGGGGGCAGAGACCCAGTACTTC.

This clonotype was counted between two and nine times. The chain carries TRBV5-1 and TRBJ2-3, with D unresolved. This CDR3 is 15 amino acids long. Trimming removed 0 bases at V and 6 bases at J, with 14 bases between. Germline V gene sequence: CDR1 SGHRS, CDR2 YFSETQ. The CDR3 coding sequence is TGCGCCAGCAGCTTGGCGCAGGCCTCCAGGGATACGCAGTATTTT. It yields the protein CASSLAQASRDTQYF.

This clonotype appeared a few times. The junction departs from the called germline gene at one end, perhaps through a read error. CDR3 sequence (DNA): TGTGCCAGCAGTGACTCCGGGACAGGGCACTCTGGAAACACCATATATTTT. Translated, it gives CASSDSGTGHSGNTIYF. This chain connects TRBV6-6 to TRBJ1-3; 9 nucleotides line up with TRBD1. Germline V gene sequence: CDR1 MNHNY, CDR2 SVGAGI (reference sequence). The CDR3 contains 17 residues.

The chain uses TRBV5-6 and TRBJ2-1, with 10 bases matching TRBD2. From germline, CDR1 is SGHDT and CDR2 YYEEEE. The CDR3 has 15 residues. J lost 15 bases, V lost 0 bases, and 12 bases had no gene match. CDR3 sequence (DNA): TGTGCCAGCAGCTTGGCTGCTAGCGGGGGATTTGGGGTGTTCTTC. As protein: CASSLAASGGFGVFF.

This clonotype was observed once. The chain employs TRBV6-5 and TRBJ1-1; a possible D gene is TRBD1 (5 bases). From germline, CDR1 is MNHEY and CDR2 SVGAGI. Between the trimmed V and J ends, which lost 2 bases and 11 bases, there was a span of 15 bases. The length of the CDR3 is 13 residues. The CDR3 loop reads CASSYGNRGEAFF. In nucleotides, the CDR3 is TGTGCCAGCAGTTACGGGAATCGAGGGGAGGCTTTCTTT.

The V and J genes are TRBV28 and TRBJ2-7; D could derive from TRBD1 or TRBD2 (5 bases each). The CDR3 has 11 residues. Per the germline V gene, CDR1 is MDHEN and CDR2 is SYDVKM. V was shortened by 4 bases and J by 5 bases, with 6 bases between the two germline ends. The CDR3 spells CASSWDHEQYF. The CDR3 nucleotides read TGTGCCAGCAGTTGGGACCACGAGCAGTACTTC.

The genes are TRBV19 and TRBJ2-4; D is unclear. Germline CDR1 and CDR2: LNHDA and SQIVND (reference sequence). The CDR3 consists of 18 residues. With 7 bases removed from V and 0 bases from J, the gap between germline ends came to 22 bases. The CDR3 coding sequence is TGTGCCAGTACAAAAAGGGTGATCGGTCAACTAGCCAAAAACATTCAGTACTTC. Amino acids: CASTKRVIGQLAKNIQYF.

The CDR3 region is CASSPRGQQYNEQFF. Written as DNA, the CDR3 is TGTGCCAGCTCACCAAGGGGACAACAATACAATGAGCAGTTCTTC. This rearrangement joins TRBV18 to TRBJ2-1; perhaps TRBD1 as D (6 bases). This CDR3 is built from 15 residues. CDR1 is KGHSH and CDR2 is LQKENI in the germline V gene. The ends were cut back, 2 bases at V and 4 bases at J, with 12 bases in the middle. Full variable domain (missing parts from reference TRBV18 and TRBJ2-1): NAGVMQNPRHLVRRRGQEARLRCSPMKGHSHVYWYRQLPEEGLKFMVYLQKENIIDESGMPKERFSAEFPKEGPSILRIQQVVRGDSAAYFCASSPRGQQYNEQFFGPGTRLTVL.

This chain connects TRBV5-4 to TRBJ2-5; D is ambiguous. Trimming removed 4 bases at V and 1 base at J, with 8 bases between. CDR3 size: 13 residues. Looked up from germline, CDR1 is SGHNT and CDR2 is YYREEE (reference sequence). CDR3 sequence (DNA): TGTGCCAGCAGCCGCGGCTTCCAAGAGACCCAGTACTTC. This sequence encodes CASSRGFQETQYF.

This clonotype was counted between two and nine times. The chain combines TRBV2 with TRBJ1-1; D not certain. With 4 bases removed from V and 5 bases from J, the gap between germline ends came to 8 bases. This CDR3 is 12 amino acids long. Germline V gene data show CDR1 as SNHLY and CDR2 as FYNNEI. CDR3 DNA sequence: TGTGCCAGCAGTGGTTATGGTACTGAAGCTTTCTTT. It translates to CASSGYGTEAFF.

There are a few counts of this clonotype. The chain uses TRBV29-1 and TRBJ2-7, with a tentative D call TRBD1 (5 bases). The V and J ends lost 3 bases and 0 bases respectively, with 12 bases between them. This CDR3 spans 14 amino acids. Per germline, CDR1 SQVTM and CDR2 ANQGSEA. CDR3 DNA: TGCAGCGTTGAGGACACTCGGAGCTCCTACGAGCAGTACTTC. It specifies CSVEDTRSSYEQYF.

The rearrangement uses TRBV10-3 and TRBJ1-2, with a tentative D call TRBD1 (6 bases). Germline V gives CDR1 ENHRY, CDR2 SYGVKD. This CDR3 is 12 amino acids long. Trimming stripped 6 bases from V and 4 bases from J, with 9 bases between. The CDR3 loop reads CAIRTGSYGYTF. CDR3 bases: TGTGCCATCAGGACAGGATCCTATGGCTACACCTTC.

This clonotype was counted only a few times. The chain recombines TRBV5-5 with TRBJ2-5, with TRBD2 identical over 11 bases. This CDR3 has 17 residues. Germline CDR1 SGHKS, CDR2 YYEKEE (reference sequence). With 3 bases clipped from V and 5 bases from J, the junction kept 12 bases outside the gene matches. The CDR3 loop reads CASSSGSGGATMETQYF. CDR3 DNA sequence: TGTGCCAGCAGCTCGGGTAGCGGGGGGGCTACAATGGAGACCCAGTACTTC.

This chain connects TRBV9 to TRBJ1-5, with D hard to call. Between the trimmed V and J ends, which lost 3 bases and 4 bases, there was a span of 8 bases. Germline loops: CDR1 SGDLS, CDR2 YYNGEE. CDR3 length equals 13 residues. Here the CDR3 DNA reads TGTGCCAGCAGCGCCGGACCTAATCAGCCCCAGCATTTT. Its protein is CASSAGPNQPQHF.

J is TRBJ1-1 and V is TRBV29-1; 7 nucleotides agree with TRBD1. Germline V gene lookup returns CDR1 SQVTM and CDR2 ANQGSEA. Trimming took 7 bases from V and 1 from J; bases not matched to a gene: 3. The CDR3 sequence is 12 residues long. CDR3 sequence: CSGNRGNTEAFF. CDR3 nucleotides: TGCAGCGGGAACAGGGGGAACACTGAAGCTTTCTTT.

The rearrangement links TRBV18 to TRBJ1-1, with D possibly matching TRBD1 (6 bases). Trimming pared 5 bases from V and 0 bases from J, leaving 13 bases between. This CDR3 is built from 15 residues. CDR1 is KGHSH and CDR2 is LQKENI in the germline V gene. CDR3: CASSAAAGVNTEAFF. For the CDR3, the DNA is TGTGCCAGCTCAGCGGCTGCAGGGGTGAACACTGAAGCTTTCTTT. Together with reference TRBV18 and TRBJ1-1, the CDR3 gives the full variable domain: NAGVMQNPRHLVRRRGQEARLRCSPMKGHSHVYWYRQLPEEGLKFMVYLQKENIIDESGMPKERFSAEFPKEGPSILRIQQVVRGDSAAYFCASSAAAGVNTEAFFGQGTRLTVV.

The chain joins TRBV10-3 to TRBJ2-5; the match to TRBD1 covers 7 bases. CDR3 length: 14 residues. Unmatched junction bases numbered 8, after V lost 6 bases and J lost 4 bases. CDR1 and CDR2 (germline): ENHRY, SYGVKD. The CDR3 loop reads CAIRGEGGIETQYF. The CDR3 coding sequence is TGTGCCATCAGGGGGGAAGGGGGCATAGAGACCCAGTACTTC.

The rearrangement uses TRBV5-8 and TRBJ1-5; D not certain. The CDR3 contains 13 residues. V was clipped by 4 bases and J by 5 bases, with 10 bases between them. CDR1 SGHTS and CDR2 YDEGEE come from the germline V gene. This chain's CDR3 is CASSGPAHQPQHF. The CDR3 region has the DNA TGTGCCAGCAGCGGGCCAGCGCATCAGCCCCAGCATTTT.

This chain joins TRBV2 and TRBJ2-3; 9 positions match TRBD2. Losses at the gene ends were 3 bases for V and 2 bases for J; bases not matched to a gene: 9. The CDR3 contains 17 residues. CDR1 is SNHLY and CDR2 is FYNNEI in the germline V gene. For the CDR3, the DNA is TGTGCCAGCAGTGACCCCATAGCGGGGGACCTCACAGATACGCAGTATTTT. This translates into CASSDPIAGDLTDTQYF.

The V gene is TRBV9, the J gene TRBJ2-2; tentatively, D is TRBD1 (6 bases). Trimming took off 5 bases at V and 7 bases at J, with 9 bases between the two ends. CDR1 and CDR2 from the germline V gene are SGDLS and YYNGEE. The CDR3 contains 12 residues. The DNA of the CDR3 is TGTGCCAGCAGTGTACAGGGCGGGGAGCTGTTTTTT. The encoded protein is CASSVQGGELFF.

This sequence joins TRBV6-6 and TRBJ2-7; D ambiguous. The CDR3 extends over 14 amino acids. The ends were cut back, 6 bases at V and 3 bases at J, with 15 bases in the middle. Looked up from germline, CDR1 is MNHNY and CDR2 is SVGAGI (reference sequence). CDR3 sequence: CASSDATASYEQYF. In DNA form, the CDR3 reads TGTGCCAGCAGCGACGCTACAGCGAGCTACGAGCAGTACTTC.

The chain couples TRBV18 to TRBJ1-1; D remains ambiguous. The CDR3 is 13 amino acids. Trimming removed 3 bases at V and 0 bases at J, with 5 bases between. Germline V gene sequence: CDR1 KGHSH, CDR2 LQKENI. The chain's CDR3 is CASSPLMNTEAFF. CDR3 in DNA: TGTGCCAGCTCACCGCTTATGAACACTGAAGCTTTCTTT.

This clonotype was recorded once. The rearrangement uses TRBV12-3 or TRBV12-4 and TRBJ2-7; D gene unclear. This CDR3 contains 13 residues. The V and J ends lost 1 base and 6 bases respectively, with 10 bases between them. CDR3 residues: CASSLGVIGEQYF. The CDR3 DNA sequence: TGTGCCAGCAGTTTAGGGGTAATCGGCGAGCAGTACTTC.

The V call is TRBV5-1, the J call TRBJ2-2; the D is unclear. Germline CDR1 is SGHRS and CDR2 is YFSETQ. This CDR3 is built from 15 residues. Between the trimmed V and J ends, which lost 4 bases and 1 base, there was a span of 11 bases. CDR3 residues: CASSLGSQNTGELFF. The CDR3 nucleotides read TGCGCCAGCAGCCTTGGTTCCCAGAACACCGGGGAGCTGTTTTTT.

The chain couples TRBV5-6 to TRBJ2-3; 9 bases are shared with TRBD1. Looked up from germline, CDR1 is SGHDT and CDR2 is YYEEEE. The CDR3 totals 21 residues. The trim removed 3 bases at V and 2 bases at J, leaving 22 bases unmatched. The CDR3 region is CASSSPGTGPQSATFTDTQYF. CDR3 sequence (DNA): TGTGCCAGCAGCTCCCCCGGGACAGGGCCGCAGTCCGCCACCTTCACAGATACGCAGTATTTT.

The CDR3 DNA reads TGTGCCAGTACCCTCGGACAAGCCTATGGCTACACCTTC. Translation gives CASTLGQAYGYTF. The chain links TRBV19 to TRBJ1-2; tentatively, D is TRBD1 (5 bases). Per the germline V gene, CDR1 is LNHDA and CDR2 is SQIVND (reference sequence). V lost 7 bases and J lost 4, with 13 bases in between. The CDR3 has 13 amino acids.